This TCR beta chain was documented in a study of graft-versus-host responses after intestinal transplantation. V lost 4 bases, J lost 4 bases, and 6 bases stayed unmatched. Germline loops: CDR1 SGHNT, CDR2 YYREEE (reference sequence). The length of the CDR3 is 16 residues. In regard to this clone: Its antigen remains unknown.

The data were produced by immunoSEQ multiplex PCR, yet TCRdb's version contains in-frame clones alone and is incomplete. This table has 85,000 to 100,000 clones, around 93% appearing once. The receptor was isolated from a human donor who was the organ donor for an intestinal transplant. V is TRBV5-4 and J is TRBJ2-2; 11 nucleotides line up with TRBD1. The sequenced sample was unstimulated CD8+ T cells sorted from spleen or lymph node cells, obtained before transplant. The CDR3 here is CASSSPGQGVTGELFF. The CDR3 coding sequence is TGTGCCAGCAGCAGCCCGGGACAGGGGGTCACCGGGGAGCTGTTTTTT.